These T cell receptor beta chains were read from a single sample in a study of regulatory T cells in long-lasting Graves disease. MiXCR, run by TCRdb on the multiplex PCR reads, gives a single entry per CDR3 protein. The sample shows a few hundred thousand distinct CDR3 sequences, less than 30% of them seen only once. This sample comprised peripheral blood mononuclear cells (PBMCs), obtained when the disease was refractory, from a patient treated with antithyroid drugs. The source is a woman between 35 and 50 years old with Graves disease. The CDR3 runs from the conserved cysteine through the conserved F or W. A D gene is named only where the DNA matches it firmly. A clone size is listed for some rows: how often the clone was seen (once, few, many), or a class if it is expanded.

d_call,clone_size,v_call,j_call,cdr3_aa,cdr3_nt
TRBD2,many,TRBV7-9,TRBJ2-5,CASSLAASGRKTQYF,TGTGCCAGCAGCTTAGCGGCTAGCGGGAGAAAGACCCAGTACTTC
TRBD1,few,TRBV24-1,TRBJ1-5,CATSGGQVKQPQHF,TGTGCCACCAGTGGCGGACAGGTCAAACAGCCCCAGCATTTT
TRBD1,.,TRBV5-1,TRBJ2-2,CASERTGGAYTGELFF,TGCGCCAGCGAGAGGACAGGGGGCGCTTATACCGGGGAGCTGTTTTTT
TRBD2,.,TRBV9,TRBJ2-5,CASSVEGSGIQETQYF,TGTGCCAGCAGCGTAGAAGGTAGCGGGATTCAAGAGACCCAGTACTTC
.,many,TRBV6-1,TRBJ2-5,CASTAGSGSQYF,TGTGCCAGCACCGCAGGGAGCGGGTCCCAGTACTTC
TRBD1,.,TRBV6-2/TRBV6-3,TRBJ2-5,CASSYGRGTGEETQYF,TGTGCCAGCAGTTACGGCAGGGGGACAGGGGAAGAGACCCAGTACTTC
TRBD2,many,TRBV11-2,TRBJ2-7,CASSLGLAMIYEQYF,TGTGCCAGCAGCCTAGGACTAGCGATGATCTACGAGCAGTACTTC
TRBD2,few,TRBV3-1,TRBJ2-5,CASSRIGGETQYF,TGTGCCAGCAGCCGGATCGGGGGGGAGACCCAGTACTTC
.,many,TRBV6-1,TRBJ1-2,CASSLQGTNYGYTF,TGTGCCAGCAGTCTACAGGGCACCAACTATGGCTACACCTTC
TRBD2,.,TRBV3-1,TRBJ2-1,CASSQDYLAGGPTYNEQFF,TGTGCCAGCAGCCAAGATTACCTAGCGGGAGGGCCCACCTACAATGAGCAGTTCTTC
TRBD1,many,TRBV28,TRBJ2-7,CASTLAGGFYEQYF,TGTGCCAGCACCCTAGCAGGGGGATTCTACGAGCAGTACTTC
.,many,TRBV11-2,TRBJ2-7,CASSLVRGTREQYF,TGTGCCAGCAGCTTAGTGCGGGGAACGAGGGAGCAGTACTTC
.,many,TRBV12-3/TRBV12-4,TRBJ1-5,CASSLAILSNQPQHF,TGTGCCAGCAGTTTAGCTATCCTTAGCAATCAGCCCCAGCATTTT
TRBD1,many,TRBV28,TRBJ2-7,CASRPYLRDRGVLEDEQYF,TGTGCCAGCAGACCATACTTGCGGGACAGGGGTGTGCTAGAGGACGAGCAGTACTTC
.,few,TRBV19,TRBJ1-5,CASRGAHFSNQPQHF,TGTGCCAGTAGAGGGGCCCACTTTAGCAATCAGCCCCAGCATTTT
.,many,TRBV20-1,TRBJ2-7,CSARVFDEPAYEQYF,TGCAGTGCTAGAGTTTTTGACGAACCGGCCTACGAGCAGTACTTC
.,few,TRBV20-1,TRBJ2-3,CSAPGLQLNTDTQYF,TGCAGTGCTCCCGGACTTCAACTAAACACAGATACGCAGTATTTT
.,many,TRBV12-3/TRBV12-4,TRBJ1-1,CASSSDGGVTEAFF,TGTGCCAGCAGTAGCGACGGGGGTGTCACTGAAGCTTTCTTT
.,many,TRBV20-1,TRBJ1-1,CSARRSEAFF,TGCAGTGCTAGGAGGAGCGAAGCTTTCTTT
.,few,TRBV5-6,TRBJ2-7,CASSLGRWGEQYF,TGTGCCAGCAGCTTGGGGAGGTGGGGGGAGCAGTACTTC
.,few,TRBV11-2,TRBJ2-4,CASSSWKAKNIQYF,TGTGCCAGCAGCTCATGGAAAGCCAAAAACATTCAGTACTTC
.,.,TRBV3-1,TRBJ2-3,CASSQELLGTDTQYF,TGTGCCAGCAGCCAAGAACTTTTAGGGACAGATACGCAGTATTTT
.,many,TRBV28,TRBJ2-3,CASSLGLPAPDTQYF,TGTGCCAGCAGTTTAGGACTACCGGCCCCAGATACGCAGTATTTT
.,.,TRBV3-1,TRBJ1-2,CASSPYNRDNYGYTF,TGTGCCAGCAGCCCCTACAACAGGGATAACTATGGCTACACCTTC
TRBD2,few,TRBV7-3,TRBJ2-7,CASSPLAGTMYEQYF,TGTGCCAGCAGCCCATTAGCGGGAACAATGTACGAGCAGTACTTC
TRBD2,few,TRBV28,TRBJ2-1,CASSLASGEQFF,TGTGCCAGCAGTTTAGCTAGCGGCGAGCAGTTCTTC
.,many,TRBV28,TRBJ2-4,CASSSGQAKNIQYF,TGTGCCAGCAGTTCTGGACAAGCCAAAAACATTCAGTACTTC
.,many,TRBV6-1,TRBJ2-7,CASSSDGVPIWGSTYEQYF,TGTGCCAGCAGCTCGGACGGCGTACCGATATGGGGGTCGACCTACGAGCAGTACTTC
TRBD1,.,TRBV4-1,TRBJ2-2,CASSQVGTANTGELFF,TGCGCCAGCAGCCAAGTTGGGACAGCGAACACCGGGGAGCTGTTTTTT
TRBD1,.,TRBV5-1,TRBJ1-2,CASSLEGTGNYGYTF,TGCGCCAGCAGCTTGGAAGGGACAGGGAACTATGGCTACACCTTC
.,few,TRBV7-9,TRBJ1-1,CASSLSGAAEAFF,TGTGCCAGCAGCTTATCGGGCGCGGCTGAAGCTTTCTTT
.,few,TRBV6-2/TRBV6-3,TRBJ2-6,CASGAKRAGANVLTF,TGTGCCAGCGGGGCTAAGAGGGCTGGGGCCAACGTCCTGACTTTC
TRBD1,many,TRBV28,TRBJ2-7,CASSPRTGYYEQYF,TGTGCCAGCAGTCCCCGGACAGGGTACTACGAGCAGTACTTC
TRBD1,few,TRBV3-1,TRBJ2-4,CASSRNPTGLQNIQYF,TGTGCCAGCAGCCGGAATCCGACAGGGCTGCAAAACATTCAGTACTTC
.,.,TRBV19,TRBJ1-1,CAVRRTMNTEAFF,TGTGCCGTGCGGAGGACAATGAACACTGAAGCTTTCTTT
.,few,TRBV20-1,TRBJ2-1,CSAIAQHNEQFF,TGCAGTGCTATAGCGCAACACAATGAGCAGTTCTTC
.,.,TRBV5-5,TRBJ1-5,CASSLQGRGQPQHF,TGTGCCAGCAGCTTACAGGGTAGAGGTCAGCCCCAGCATTTT
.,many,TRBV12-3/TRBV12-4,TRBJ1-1,CASSFRGSDTEAFF,TGTGCCAGCAGTTTCCGTGGAAGTGACACTGAAGCTTTCTTT
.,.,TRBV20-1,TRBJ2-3,CSALEDTQYF,TGCAGTGCACTAGAGGATACGCAGTATTTT
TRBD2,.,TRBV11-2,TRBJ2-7,CASSLILADNYEQYF,TGTGCCAGCAGCTTAATTCTAGCGGACAACTACGAGCAGTACTTC
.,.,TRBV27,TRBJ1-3,CASSLRGGGMGNTIYF,TGTGCCAGCAGTTTGCGGGGGGGAGGAATGGGAAACACCATATATTTT
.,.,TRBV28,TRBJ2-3,CASSLFQGGNIVTDTQYF,TGTGCCAGCAGTTTATTTCAGGGCGGGAATATTGTTACAGATACGCAGTATTTT
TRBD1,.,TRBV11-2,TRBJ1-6,CASSNRQGSGSHEVFF,TGTGCCAGCAGCAACCGACAGGGTTCCGGTAGCCATGAGGTTTTCTTT
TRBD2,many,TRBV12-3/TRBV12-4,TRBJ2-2,CASSFLAGGPRELFF,TGTGCCAGCAGTTTCCTGGCGGGAGGTCCGCGGGAGCTGTTTTTT
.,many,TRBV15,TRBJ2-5,CATSRGGETQYF,TGTGCCACCAGCAGAGGGGGAGAGACCCAGTACTTC
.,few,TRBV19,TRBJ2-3,CASSLGSGRGNTQYF,TGTGCCAGTAGTCTGGGCTCCGGACGGGGAAATACGCAGTATTTT
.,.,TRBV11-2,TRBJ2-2,CASSFRPAANTGELFF,TGTGCCAGCAGCTTTCGTCCAGCGGCGAACACCGGGGAGCTGTTTTTT
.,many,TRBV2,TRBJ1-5,CASSARGTRNQPQHF,TGTGCCAGCAGTGCCCGAGGGACCCGTAATCAGCCCCAGCATTTT
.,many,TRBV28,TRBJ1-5,CASSRKLDQPQHF,TGTGCCAGCAGTCGGAAGCTGGATCAGCCCCAGCATTTT
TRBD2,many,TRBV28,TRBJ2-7,CASSYGTSGYEQYF,TGTGCCAGCTCATACGGGACTAGCGGCTACGAGCAGTACTTC
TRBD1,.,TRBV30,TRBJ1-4,CAWFPRTGRNEKLFF,TGTGCCTGGTTCCCCCGGACAGGGAGGAATGAAAAACTGTTTTTT
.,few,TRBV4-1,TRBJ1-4,CASSQGPFIGEKLFF,TGCGCCAGCAGCCAAGGCCCGTTCATCGGTGAAAAACTGTTTTTT
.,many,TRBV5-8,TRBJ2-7,CASSLPRQGGYEQYF,TGTGCCAGCAGCTTGCCCCGACAGGGAGGCTACGAGCAGTACTTC
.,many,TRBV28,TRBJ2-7,CASSSTDRYEQYF,TGTGCCAGCAGTTCCACAGACAGGTACGAGCAGTACTTC
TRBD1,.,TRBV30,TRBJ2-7,CAWSRQGYEQYF,TGTGCCTGGAGCCGACAGGGGTACGAGCAGTACTTC
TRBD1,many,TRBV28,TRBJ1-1,CASSLPQDRMDTEAFF,TGTGCCAGCAGTTTACCCCAGGACAGGATGGACACTGAAGCTTTCTTT
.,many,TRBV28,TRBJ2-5,CASSVLGGETQYF,TGTGCCAGCAGTGTACTAGGGGGGGAGACCCAGTACTTC